The entry below describes one T cell receptor (beta chain). No antigen is known for it. PCR used 60 Vbeta primers and 13 Jbeta primers. Using immunoSEQ multiplex PCR, the repertoire was profiled, and TCRdb retains in-frame clones only, with some absent. The table shows about 230,000 clones, with over 75% occurring only once. These data come from a study of cytomegalovirus exposure and HLA in healthy donors. Study outcomes and limitations: Most TCR sequences were seen very rarely across donors, but some public TCRs occurred in many.

Healthy bone marrow donors made up the donor group. Sample: PBMCs. This TCR came from a human donor in good health.

DNA of the CDR3: TGTGCCAGTAGTAAGCCGGGACTAGCGGTGGGGGATGAGCAGTTCTTC. The encoded protein is CASSKPGLAVGDEQFF. The genes are TRBV19 and TRBJ2-1; TRBD2 matches 11 bases. Trimming removed 4 bases from V and 8 bases from J; junction bases left unmatched: 10. CDR1 is LNHDA and CDR2 is SQIVND in the germline V gene (reference sequence). The CDR3 runs to 16 residues.